A single T cell receptor (beta chain) is shown here with its context. These data are taken from a study of regulatory T cells in long-lasting Graves disease. Study details: Patients with persistent Graves' disease had over 5 years of antithyroid drugs and persistent TSH receptor antibodies.

Assembly of TCR beta libraries relied on iRepertoire HTBI primers together with Arm-PCR of CDR3 regions. TCRdb recomputed calls from the multiplex PCR reads with MiXCR, one row per CDR3 protein. In the table there are around 460,000 distinct CDR3 sequences, about a fifth of which are singletons. Per the germline V gene, CDR1 is SGHRS and CDR2 is YFSETQ. The CDR3 contains 16 residues. V lost 3 bases and J lost 0; bases outside the gene matches: 5. The time point is: persistent/refractory GD, antithyroid drugs over 5 years with positive TRAb. The authors made the TCR library using RNA they extracted from PBMCs.

This clonotype was obtained from a female donor with Graves disease. This specimen was peripheral blood mononuclear cells (PBMCs), taken when the disease was refractory, from a patient treated with antithyroid drugs. The rearrangement uses TRBV5-1 and TRBJ1-1, with TRBD1 matching over 10 bases. The CDR3 loop reads CASSWTGGHMNTEAFF. The CDR3 bases are TGCGCCAGCAGCTGGACAGGGGGACACATGAACACTGAAGCTTTCTTT.